A single sample is the source of the 6 T cell receptor beta chains below, sequenced in a study of T cell responses to AZD1222 COVID-19 vaccine. The protocol was immunoSEQ multiplex PCR, while the TCRdb copy is restricted to in-frame clones and leaves out a portion. The table includes fewer than 110,000 clones, nearly 90% detected once. The input for sequencing was peripheral blood, taken 28 days after the second AZD1222 dose. Receptor source: an adult who received the AZD1222 COVID-19 vaccine.

This chain connects TRBV6-5 to TRBJ1-1; no clear D gene. Between the trimmed V and J ends, which lost 0 bases and 11 bases, there was a span of 10 bases. The CDR3 length is 12 residues. Looked up from germline, CDR1 is MNHEY and CDR2 is SVGAGI. DNA for the CDR3: TGTGCCAGCAGTTACTCTGGCCGTCGCGCTTTCTTT. It yields the protein CASSYSGRRAFF.

This rearrangement joins TRBV30 to TRBJ2-2, with D possibly being TRBD2 (6 bases). From germline, CDR1 is GTSNPN and CDR2 SVGIG (reference sequence). This CDR3 has 15 residues. Trimming left V 0 bases short and J 4 bases short, with 12 bases between. For the CDR3, the DNA is TGTGCCTGGAGTGTATCTAGCGTTGGCACCGGGGAGCTGTTTTTT. Protein: CAWSVSSVGTGELFF.

The CDR3 sequence: CSVGDRANEKLFF. The CDR3 coding sequence is TGCAGCGTTGGGGACAGAGCGAATGAAAAACTGTTTTTT. The V gene is TRBV29-1, the J gene TRBJ1-4; TRBD1 matches 7 bases. Germline loops: CDR1 SQVTM, CDR2 ANQGSEA. Unmatched junction bases numbered 4, after V lost 4 bases and J lost 5 bases. CDR3 size: 13 residues.

V and J are TRBV3-1 (or the pseudogene TRBV3-2) and TRBJ2-2; no clear D. CDR3 length: 14 residues. Per the germline V gene, CDR1 is LGHDT and CDR2 is YNNKEL (reference sequence). V lost 4 bases, J lost 7 bases, and 13 bases lay in between. This chain's CDR3 is CASSPRLPNGELFF. CDR3 bases: TGTGCCAGCAGCCCCCGTCTCCCGAACGGGGAGCTGTTTTTT.

This CDR3 is CASSRTSSSYNEQFF. The CDR3 bases are TGTGCCAGCAGCAGAACTAGCAGCTCCTACAATGAGCAGTTCTTC. This chain joins TRBV7-6 and TRBJ2-1; D is perhaps TRBD2 (6 bases). V was trimmed by 5 bases and J by 0 bases, leaving 11 bases between them. CDR1 and CDR2 (germline): SGHVS, FNYEAQ. There are 15 residues in the CDR3. Supplemented by reference TRBV7-6 and TRBJ2-1, the full variable domain reads GAGVSQSPRYKVTKRGQDVALRCDPISGHVSLYWYRQALGQGPEFLTYFNYEAQQDKSGLPNDRFSAERPEGSISTLTIQRTEQRDSAMYRCASSRTSSSYNEQFFGPGTRLTVL.

The rearrangement uses TRBV5-1 and TRBJ1-1; the D is unclear. The CDR3 runs 15 residues. The V and J ends lost 0 bases and 3 bases respectively, with 12 bases between them. Germline V gene lookup returns CDR1 SGHRS and CDR2 YFSETQ. DNA of the CDR3: TGCGCCAGCAGCTTGGGCCCGGGTCCGGACACTGAAGCTTTCTTT. This codes for CASSLGPGPDTEAFF.